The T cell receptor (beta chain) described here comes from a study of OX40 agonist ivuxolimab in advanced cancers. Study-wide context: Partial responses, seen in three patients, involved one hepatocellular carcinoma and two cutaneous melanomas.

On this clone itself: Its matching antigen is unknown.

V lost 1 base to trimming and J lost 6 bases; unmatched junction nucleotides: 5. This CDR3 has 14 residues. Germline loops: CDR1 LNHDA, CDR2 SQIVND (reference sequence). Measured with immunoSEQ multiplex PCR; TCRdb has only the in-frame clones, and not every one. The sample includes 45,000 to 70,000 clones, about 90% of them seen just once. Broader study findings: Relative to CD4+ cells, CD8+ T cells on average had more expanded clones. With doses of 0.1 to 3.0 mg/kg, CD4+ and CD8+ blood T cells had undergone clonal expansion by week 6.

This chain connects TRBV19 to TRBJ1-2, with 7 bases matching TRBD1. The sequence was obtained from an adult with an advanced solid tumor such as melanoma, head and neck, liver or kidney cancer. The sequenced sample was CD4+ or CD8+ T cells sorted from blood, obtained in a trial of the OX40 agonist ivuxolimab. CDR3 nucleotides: TGTGCCAGTAGTATAGGAGCCGGACAGGATGGCTACACCTTC. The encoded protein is CASSIGAGQDGYTF. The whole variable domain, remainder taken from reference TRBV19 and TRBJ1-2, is DGGITQSPKYLFRKEGQNVTLSCEQNLNHDAMYWYRQDPGQGLRLIYYSQIVNDFQKGDIAEGYSVSREKKESFPLTVTSAQKNPTAFYLCASSIGAGQDGYTFGSGTRLTVV.